This passage covers 4 T cell receptor beta chains from one sample sequenced in a study of shared clonotypes between healthy human individuals. Only in-frame clones appear in the TCRdb table, and some are missing; sequencing was by immunoSEQ multiplex PCR. The table has about 2.4 million clones, around 94% seen once. Sequenced input: naive CD4+ T cells sorted from blood. The subset denotes: CD45RA+ positively selected. The source is a young man in good health.

CDR3 bases: TGTGCCTGCTATAACAGGCAATCCTACGAGCAGTACTTC. Its protein is CACYNRQSYEQYF. The chain recombines TRBV30 with TRBJ2-7; D is perhaps TRBD1 (5 bases). The CDR3 runs 13 residues. Germline V gene data show CDR1 as GTSNPN and CDR2 as SVGIG (reference sequence). V dropped 6 bases and J dropped 1 base, with 13 bases sitting between them.

The V call is TRBV10-3, the J call TRBJ2-1; 8 nucleotides match TRBD1. Germline-derived CDR1 and CDR2 are ENHRY and SYGVKD. CDR3 length equals 13 residues. With 7 bases clipped from V and 8 bases from J, the junction kept 7 bases outside the gene matches. The CDR3 region has the DNA TGTGCCATCAATTCCAGGGGGCAAGATGAGCAGTTCTTC. It translates to CAINSRGQDEQFF.

The V gene is TRBV5-4, the J gene TRBJ1-1; D unclear. This CDR3 region has 16 residues. Germline V lookup: CDR1 SGHNT, CDR2 YYREEE (reference sequence). V was clipped by 0 bases and J by 1 base, with 13 bases between them. CDR3 sequence reads: CASSLGPDVRNTEAFF. Here the CDR3 DNA reads TGTGCCAGCAGCTTGGGGCCGGACGTTCGGAACACTGAAGCTTTCTTT.

The chain links TRBV5-1 to TRBJ2-4; D is uncertain. Germline loops: CDR1 SGHRS, CDR2 YFSETQ. This CDR3 contains 15 residues. V dropped 0 bases and J dropped 0 bases, with 7 bases sitting between them. CDR3 bases: TGCGCCAGCAGCTTGGGACCCGTAGCCAAAAACATTCAGTACTTC. As protein: CASSLGPVAKNIQYF.